The clone carrying this T cell receptor (beta chain) was counted once. The table came from immunoSEQ multiplex PCR; TCRdb's copy has only in-frame clones and leaves some out. This sample yields 45,000 to 60,000 clones, of which approximately 90% are seen a single time; 10% to 15% belongs to the top ten. Germline-derived CDR1 and CDR2 are SGHDT and YYEEEE. V trimming: 2 bases; J trimming: 3 bases; junction bases outside the gene matches: 3. This CDR3 has 15 amino acids. These data belong to a study of OX40 agonist ivuxolimab in advanced cancers. Study overall: Antecedent anti-PD-1, anti-PD-L1 or anti-CTLA-4 therapy was permissible, with 35% to 40% having received some.

This receptor was taken from an adult with an advanced solid tumor such as melanoma, head and neck, liver or kidney cancer. The chain couples TRBV5-6 to TRBJ2-3, with 10 bases lining up with TRBD1. Sequencing used CD4+ or CD8+ T cells sorted from blood, obtained in a trial of the OX40 agonist ivuxolimab. CDR3 sequence: CASSFRTGGTDTQYF. CDR3 sequence (DNA): TGTGCCAGCAGCTTTCGGACAGGGGGAACAGATACGCAGTATTTT.